The 11 T cell receptor beta chains in this list originate from one sample, sequenced in a study of blood T cell repertoires in COVID-19. Using immunoSEQ multiplex PCR, the repertoire was profiled, and TCRdb retains in-frame clones only, with some absent. The sample has about 110,000 clones, 75% to 90% seen once. Sequencing input: peripheral blood. Receptors originate from a woman of 80 years or more with acute or convalescent COVID-19.

V is TRBV11-2 and J is TRBJ2-5; 16 nucleotides line up with TRBD2. CDR3 size: 17 residues. CDR1 is SGHAT, CDR2 FQNNGV, per germline. V was pared by 4 bases and J by 4 bases, with 6 bases of the junction left unmatched. The CDR3 region is CASSSGTSGGASETQYF. The CDR3, as DNA: TGTGCCAGCAGCTCCGGGACTAGCGGGGGGGCATCAGAGACCCAGTACTTC.

The gene calls are TRBV29-1 and TRBJ2-5; weak D call: TRBD2 (6 bases). V shed 2 bases and J shed 2 bases, with 9 bases lying between them. This CDR3 comprises 13 residues. Germline-derived CDR1 and CDR2 are SQVTM and ANQGSEA. The CDR3 spells CSVERGLQETQYF. CDR3 sequence (DNA): TGCAGCGTTGAAAGGGGACTTCAAGAGACCCAGTACTTC. The whole variable domain, filled in from reference TRBV29-1 and TRBJ2-5, reads SAVISQKPSRDICQRGTSLTIQCQVDSQVTMMFWYRQQPGQSLTLIATANQGSEATYESGFVIDKFPISRPNLTFSTLTVSNMSPEDSSIYLCSVERGLQETQYFGPGTRLLVL.

V is TRBV5-5 and J is TRBJ2-7; 8 bases are shared with TRBD2. Germline V gene lookup returns CDR1 SGHKS and CDR2 YYEKEE (reference sequence). Trimming cost V 6 bases and J 0 bases; bases outside gene matches: 8. This CDR3 has 15 amino acids. DNA for the CDR3: TGTGCCAGCATCTGGGGACTAGTTGGCTCCTACGAGCAGTACTTC. The encoded protein is CASIWGLVGSYEQYF.

The rearrangement links TRBV7-8 to TRBJ1-4, with 7 bases identical to TRBD1. The CDR3 is 15 residues long. The J segment lost 4 bases and the V segment lost 3 bases, leaving 5 bases of the junction unmatched. The germline gives CDR1 SGHVS, CDR2 FQNEAQ. The CDR3 DNA is TGTGCCAGCAGCTTCCGACAGGGTTTTAATGAAAAACTGTTTTTT. Translation gives CASSFRQGFNEKLFF.

This chain connects TRBV7-9 to TRBJ2-7, with 10 bases matching TRBD2. V lost 3 bases, J lost 1 base, and 3 bases stayed unmatched. The germline V gene encodes CDR1 SEHNR and CDR2 FQNEAQ (reference sequence). This CDR3 comprises 15 residues. The CDR3 loop is CASSLSGGVSYEQYF. The CDR3 DNA reads TGTGCCAGCAGCTTGAGCGGGGGGGTATCCTACGAGCAGTACTTC.

The rearrangement links TRBV4-1 to TRBJ1-1, with D possibly matching TRBD1 (5 bases). Trimming left V 0 bases short and J 2 bases short, with 10 bases between. The CDR3 runs 15 residues. Germline loops: CDR1 MGHRA, CDR2 YSYEKL. The CDR3 coding sequence is TGCGCCAGCAGCCAAGAATCTGGGGCTAACACTGAAGCTTTCTTT. It specifies CASSQESGANTEAFF.

The sample holds a few counts of this clone. The gene calls are TRBV7-8 and TRBJ1-1; tentative D call: TRBD1 (5 bases). V lost 5 bases and J 2 bases, leaving 15 bases between the germline ends. Germline CDR1 reads SGHVS; CDR2 reads FQNEAQ. This CDR3 contains 15 residues. In DNA form, the CDR3 reads TGTGCCAGCAGCCCCGGGGGGGATTTTAACACTGAAGCTTTCTTT. Amino acids: CASSPGGDFNTEAFF. The full variable domain, in which reference TRBV7-8 and TRBJ1-1 provide the parts outside the CDR3, is GAGVSQSPRYKVAKRGQDVALRCDPISGHVSLFWYQQALGQGPEFLTYFQNEAQLDKSGLPSDRFFAERPEGSVSTLKIQRTQQEDSAVYLCASSPGGDFNTEAFFGQGTRLTVV.

This clone was observed a few times. V and J are TRBV7-9 and TRBJ2-2; 10 bases agree with TRBD2. CDR1 is SEHNR, CDR2 FQNEAQ, per germline (reference sequence). The CDR3 totals 16 residues. J gave up 2 bases and V 5 bases, and 5 bases lay outside the gene matches. The CDR3, as DNA: TGTGCCAGCAGCGCGCTAGCGGGGGTTAACACCGGGGAGCTGTTTTTT. It translates to CASSALAGVNTGELFF.

The chain has TRBV4-1 and TRBJ2-1, with 10 bases aligning to TRBD1. V gave up 0 bases and J gave up 8 bases; unmatched junction bases: 13. The CDR3 extends over 18 amino acids. CDR1 and CDR2 from the germline V gene are MGHRA and YSYEKL. The CDR3 DNA reads as TGCGCCAGCAGCCAAGATGGTTTTAGAGACAGGGGGCCCGATGAGCAGTTCTTC. This translates into CASSQDGFRDRGPDEQFF.

The table lists this clone with a count of one. The chain links TRBV10-3 to TRBJ1-2; 10 nucleotides line up with TRBD1. Germline CDR1 and CDR2: ENHRY and SYGVKD. CDR3 length: 13 residues. With V trimmed by 9 bases and J by 8 bases, 9 bases remained unmatched. The CDR3 region is CAIVSGTGVGYTF. The CDR3 bases are TGTGCCATTGTCTCCGGGACAGGGGTCGGCTACACCTTC.

V and J are TRBV5-1 and TRBJ2-1, with D possibly being TRBD2 (5 bases). This CDR3 contains 16 residues. The V gene lost 0 bases and the J gene lost 1 base, with 11 bases spanning the gap. Germline CDR1 is SGHRS and CDR2 is YFSETQ. CDR3 amino acids: CASSLVASNSYNEQFF. CDR3 DNA: TGCGCCAGCAGCTTGGTAGCGTCTAATTCCTACAATGAGCAGTTCTTC.